This T cell receptor beta chain is drawn from a study of blood T cell repertoires in COVID-19. The overall study: The United States, Italy and Spain supplied acute and convalescent COVID-19 samples.

Study processing details: The authors estimated nucleated cell counts from reference gene primer amplification. Here immunoSEQ multiplex PCR was the method, and the copy in TCRdb shows in-frame clones only, minus some. The V and J calls and the clone size are those of that table, but D and trimming were determined from the DNA. In the table there are approximately 97,000 clones, less than 90% of which are singletons. Germline CDR1 is SGHKS and CDR2 is YYEKEE (reference sequence). The ends were cut back, 3 bases at V and 3 bases at J, with 18 bases in the middle. This CDR3 contains 17 residues. This chain uses TRBV5-5 with TRBJ2-2, with a weak D call TRBD2 (6 bases). This TCR was sampled from a woman over 75 with acute or convalescent COVID-19. The sequenced material came from peripheral blood. CDR3: CASSSGFAGWDTGELFF. DNA of the CDR3: TGTGCCAGCAGCTCCGGATTCGCGGGGTGGGACACCGGGGAGCTGTTTTTT.